This TCR beta chain was documented in a study of cytomegalovirus exposure and HLA in healthy donors. Points from the study as a whole: Among the CMV-associated chains, a few were confirmed in vitro as specific for CMV antigens.

Profiled with immunoSEQ multiplex PCR; TCRdb holds only in-frame clones, not every one. The table includes 190,000 or so clones, approximately 84% detected once. From the approximately 120-subject validation cohort, which was separate from the roughly 700-subject first cohort, the donors were drawn. Worth noting for this clone: Its antigen remains unknown.

Per the germline V gene, CDR1 is SGHRS and CDR2 is YFSETQ. V was clipped by 4 bases and J by 6 bases, with 19 bases between them. The length of the CDR3 is 16 residues. The genes are TRBV5-1 and TRBJ2-2, with D tentatively TRBD1 (6 bases). The sequencing sample was made of PBMCs. The source is a woman younger than 30 in good health and CMV-seropositive. This CDR3 is CASSGDTASIAGELFF. The CDR3 nucleotides are TGCGCCAGCAGCGGGGACACAGCGTCAATAGCCGGGGAGCTGTTTTTT.